One and the same sample provided the 17 T cell receptor beta chains below, sequenced in a study of cytomegalovirus exposure and HLA in healthy donors. Here immunoSEQ multiplex PCR was the method, and the copy in TCRdb shows in-frame clones only, minus some. The sample lists roughly 190,000 clones, roughly 82% seen once, with more than 1.4% in the top ten. Sequenced sample: PBMCs. The source is a young woman in good health and CMV-seronegative.

This chain joins TRBV7-8 and TRBJ2-2; TRBD2 matches 12 bases. Per the germline V gene, CDR1 is SGHVS and CDR2 is FQNEAQ. Trimming took 5 bases from V and 6 from J; bases not matched to a gene: 10. The CDR3 runs to 17 residues. Here the CDR3 DNA reads TGTGCCAGCAGCACCCCTAGCGGGGGGGCAAATGCCGGGGAGCTGTTTTTT. It encodes CASSTPSGGANAGELFF.

This rearrangement joins TRBV4-2 to TRBJ2-2; 8 nucleotides align to TRBD2. The germline gives CDR1 LGHNA, CDR2 YNFKEQ. V shed 3 bases and J 2 bases; nucleotides not matched to a gene: 17. The CDR3 sequence is 20 residues long. The CDR3 DNA sequence: TGTGCCAGCAGCCAGATACCGGGACTAGTAGGGAGCTACAACACCGGGGAGCTGTTTTTT. Its translation is CASSQIPGLVGSYNTGELFF.

Here the CDR3 reads CASGPYMNTEAFF. CDR3 DNA sequence: TGTGCTAGTGGTCCATACATGAACACTGAAGCTTTCTTT. V gene TRBV12-5 combines with J gene TRBJ1-1; D remains unclear. The CDR3 covers 13 residues. Trimming removed 5 bases at V and 0 bases at J, with 7 bases between. Germline-derived CDR1 and CDR2 are LGHNT and FRNRAP.

The chain employs TRBV10-3 and TRBJ1-2, with 8 bases identical to TRBD1. The germline gives CDR1 ENHRY, CDR2 SYGVKD. Germline trimming cut 8 bases from V and 4 bases from J; bases unmatched to any gene: 12. CDR3 size: 15 residues. The CDR3 DNA follows: TGTGCCATCGGCCCCGGACAGGGCGTTGGCTATGGCTACACCTTC. As protein: CAIGPGQGVGYGYTF.

The genes are TRBV10-1 and TRBJ1-1; 9 bases are shared with TRBD1. Germline trimming cut 6 bases from V and 3 bases from J; bases unmatched to any gene: 8. This CDR3 spans 15 amino acids. Germline lookup yields CDR1 WNHNN and CDR2 SYGVQD (reference sequence). CDR3 sequence reads: CASSEDRGDDTEAFF. The CDR3 DNA reads TGCGCCAGCAGCGAGGACAGGGGAGATGACACTGAAGCTTTCTTT.

The chain recombines TRBV5-4 with TRBJ1-2; no firm D call. Trimming took off 4 bases at V and 5 bases at J, with 18 bases between the two ends. Germline V gene data show CDR1 as SGHNT and CDR2 as YYREEE (reference sequence). The CDR3 loop spans 15 amino acids. CDR3 in amino acids: CASSPTPRELYGYTF. CDR3 DNA: TGTGCCAGCAGCCCGACACCCCGGGAACTATATGGCTACACCTTC.

CDR3 nucleotides: TGTGCCAGCAGTGAAGCGGTGGGACAGGGAGTCACAGATACGCAGTATTTT. Translated: CASSEAVGQGVTDTQYF. The chain is built from TRBV6-1 and TRBJ2-3, with 9 bases identical to TRBD1. The CDR3 extends over 17 amino acids. The germline CDR1 and CDR2 sequences are MNHNS and SASEGT. V lost 0 bases, J lost 2 bases, and 6 bases stayed unmatched.

The sample holds a few counts of this clone. The chain links TRBV19 to TRBJ1-6, with TRBD1 matching over 10 bases. CDR1 and CDR2 from the germline V gene are LNHDA and SQIVND (reference sequence). V dropped 5 bases and J dropped 7; count of bases not matched to a gene: 5. The length of the CDR3 is 15 residues. The CDR3 DNA reads as TGTGCCAGTAGTCGACCGGGACAGGGGAATTCACCCCTCCACTTT. It is translated as CASSRPGQGNSPLHF. Full variable domain (rest looked up from reference TRBV19 and TRBJ1-6): DGGITQSPKYLFRKEGQNVTLSCEQNLNHDAMYWYRQDPGQGLRLIYYSQIVNDFQKGDIAEGYSVSREKKESFPLTVTSAQKNPTAFYLCASSRPGQGNSPLHFGNGTRLTVT.

The genes are TRBV19 and TRBJ1-1; D is uncertain. Trimming took off 6 bases at V and 2 bases at J, with 10 bases between the two ends. Germline CDR1 reads LNHDA; CDR2 reads SQIVND (reference sequence). The length of the CDR3 is 13 residues. The CDR3: CASRFAVNTEAFF. CDR3 in DNA: TGTGCCAGTAGGTTTGCGGTAAACACTGAAGCTTTCTTT. Together with reference TRBV19 and TRBJ1-1, the CDR3 gives the full variable domain: DGGITQSPKYLFRKEGQNVTLSCEQNLNHDAMYWYRQDPGQGLRLIYYSQIVNDFQKGDIAEGYSVSREKKESFPLTVTSAQKNPTAFYLCASRFAVNTEAFFGQGTRLTVV.

This chain links TRBV27 with TRBJ1-2, with D perhaps TRBD1 (6 bases). Germline V CDR1 and CDR2: MNHEY, SMNVEV (reference sequence). The CDR3 is made up of 15 amino acids. With 2 bases removed from V and 8 bases from J, the gap between germline ends came to 18 bases. Here the CDR3 reads CASSLMGTSVLGYTF. CDR3 nucleotide sequence: TGTGCCAGCAGTTTAATGGGGACATCTGTATTGGGCTACACCTTC.

The V gene is TRBV7-9, the J gene TRBJ1-4; no firm D call. The CDR3 is made up of 14 amino acids. The V gene's germline CDR1 is SEHNR and CDR2 FQNEAQ (reference sequence). Trimming cost V 5 bases and J 5 bases, with 12 bases left between them. Written as DNA, the CDR3 is TGTGCCAGCAGCCACCGAGGTGGAAATGAAAAACTGTTTTTT. This translates into CASSHRGGNEKLFF.

The chain uses TRBV19 and TRBJ2-3; 13 bases align to TRBD2. CDR1 and CDR2 from the germline V gene are LNHDA and SQIVND (reference sequence). CDR3 size: 16 residues. J was trimmed by 2 bases and V by 4 bases; bases with no gene match: 3. This chain's CDR3 is CASSKGTSGVTDTQYF. As DNA, the CDR3 is TGTGCCAGTAGTAAAGGGACTAGCGGGGTCACAGATACGCAGTATTTT.

This chain joins TRBV27 and TRBJ1-2; 8 bases are a match to TRBD1. The CDR3 has 12 amino acids. The germline V gene encodes CDR1 MNHEY and CDR2 SMNVEV (reference sequence). Trimming removed 4 bases from V and 8 bases from J; junction bases left unmatched: 3. This chain's CDR3 is CASSYGQGGYTF. CDR3 DNA: TGTGCCAGCAGTTATGGACAGGGCGGCTACACCTTC.

The chain combines TRBV2 with TRBJ2-3; TRBD2 matches at 10 bases. Germline CDR1 and CDR2: SNHLY and FYNNEI. The CDR3 is 15 residues long. The J segment lost 6 bases and the V segment lost 7 bases, leaving 10 bases of the junction unmatched. The CDR3 bases are TGTGCCAGCATCCGTCCTTCAGCGGGAGGGGATACGCAGTATTTT. This translates into CASIRPSAGGDTQYF.

This chain links TRBV11-2 with TRBJ2-3; 8 bases agree with TRBD1. The J segment lost 3 bases and the V segment lost 7 bases, leaving 12 bases of the junction unmatched. Germline-derived CDR1 and CDR2 are SGHAT and FQNNGV. The CDR3 contains 16 residues. CDR3 DNA: TGTGCCAGCACTCCCAGGGGGCCAGGGTTAACAGATACGCAGTATTTT. Amino acids: CASTPRGPGLTDTQYF.

The V gene is TRBV5-1, the J gene TRBJ1-2, with D perhaps TRBD1 (5 bases). This CDR3 spans 14 amino acids. Germline values: CDR1 SGHRS, CDR2 YFSETQ. Trimming shortened V by 0 bases and J by 8 bases, and 14 bases separated the two germline ends. The CDR3 region has the DNA TGCGCCAGCAGCTTGGACAGGCCCGATGCCGGCTACACCTTC. It is translated as CASSLDRPDAGYTF.

The gene calls are TRBV7-9 and TRBJ1-4, with 8 bases that match TRBD1. Germline CDR1 SEHNR, CDR2 FQNEAQ (reference sequence). This CDR3 has 15 residues. Trimming cost V 1 base and J 3 bases; bases outside gene matches: 1. This chain's CDR3 is CASSLGQGSNEKLFF. CDR3 coding DNA: TGTGCCAGCAGCTTAGGACAGGGGTCTAATGAAAAACTGTTTTTT.